Below, 14 T cell receptor beta chains from the same sample are listed, as sequenced in a study of blood T cells in healthy people across ages. The second PCR ran roughly 7 to 12 cycles with a sample-barcoded 5' primer and J-beta primers. TCRdb independently ran MiXCR on the 5' RACE reads; one entry per CDR3 protein. The sample lists 1.5 million or so distinct CDR3 sequences; about 42% were seen once. Sequences were obtained from blood. The source is a woman under 30 in good health.

There are a few counts of this clonotype. The chain is built from TRBV7-9 and TRBJ2-4, with D unclear. Deletions cut 4 bases from V and 1 base from J, with 20 bases between. There are 18 residues in the CDR3. The germline V gene has CDR1 SEHNR and CDR2 FQNEAQ (reference sequence). The CDR3 sequence is CASSSDPWGSNAKNIQYF. Written as DNA, the CDR3 is TGTGCCAGCAGCTCGGACCCCTGGGGTAGTAACGCCAAAAACATTCAGTACTTC. Filled out from reference TRBV7-9 and TRBJ2-4, the complete variable domain reads DTGVSQNPRHKITKRGQNVTFRCDPISEHNRLYWYRQTLGQGPEFLTYFQNEAQLEKSRLLSDRFSAERPKGSFSTLEIQRTEQGDSAMYLCASSSDPWGSNAKNIQYFGAGTRLSVL.

This clonotype turned up a few times. CDR3 loop: CASSRGGQGNHEQYF. As DNA, the CDR3 is TGTGCCAGCAGCCGAGGTGGGCAGGGAAATCACGAGCAGTACTTC. The chain is built from TRBV13 and TRBJ2-7; D may be TRBD1 (5 bases). Trimming removed 5 bases from V and 5 bases from J, with 19 bases in between. The CDR3 contains 15 residues. Germline CDR1 PRHDT, CDR2 FYEKMQ (reference sequence). Full variable domain (remainder filled in from reference TRBV13 and TRBJ2-7): AAGVIQSPRHLIKEKRETATLKCYPIPRHDTVYWYQQGPGQDPQFLISFYEKMQSDKGSIPDRFSAQQFSDYHSELNMSSLELGDSALYFCASSRGGQGNHEQYFGPGTRLTVT.

The V gene is TRBV6-2 or TRBV6-3, the J gene TRBJ2-3, with unresolved D. The germline V gene encodes CDR1 MNHEY and CDR2 SVGEGT. There are 15 residues in the CDR3. V was shortened by 2 bases and J by 0 bases, with 9 bases between the two germline ends. The CDR3 sequence is CASSYLFPSTDTQYF. The DNA for the CDR3 is TGTGCCAGCAGTTACCTCTTCCCCAGCACAGATACGCAGTATTTT.

In regard to this clonotype: One end of the junction varies from germline; a read error may be responsible. J is TRBJ2-5 and V is TRBV12-3 or TRBV12-4; D is possibly TRBD1 (5 bases). CDR3 length equals 14 residues. For the CDR3, the DNA is TGTGCCGGCAGTCCTAGACAGCTTTTAGAGGAGCAGTACTTC. Amino acids: CAGSPRQLLEEQYF.

This clonotype appeared a single time. V usage is TRBV30 and J usage is TRBJ2-3, with D perhaps being TRBD1 or TRBD2 (5 bases each). The V gene lost 3 bases and the J gene lost 2 bases, with 9 bases spanning the gap. CDR3 length: 13 residues. CDR1 and CDR2 from the germline V gene are GTSNPN and SVGIG (reference sequence). CDR3: CAWRAGATDTQYF. CDR3 DNA: TGTGCCTGGAGAGCCGGGGCCACAGATACGCAGTATTTT. Full variable domain (missing parts from reference TRBV30 and TRBJ2-3): SQTIHQWPATLVQPVGSPLSLECTVEGTSNPNLYWYRQAAGRGLQLLFYSVGIGQISSEVPQNLSASRPQDRQFILSSKKLLLSDSGFYLCAWRAGATDTQYFGPGTRLTVL.

The chain couples TRBV9 to TRBJ2-1; D not resolved. V gave up 4 bases and J gave up 6 bases, with 14 bases separating them. CDR1 is SGDLS, CDR2 YYNGEE, per germline. The CDR3 sequence is 14 residues long. The CDR3 DNA follows: TGTGCCAGCAGCCCCGACGGTAACTCCAATGAGCAGTTCTTC. It translates to CASSPDGNSNEQFF.

The chain recombines TRBV11-2 with TRBJ2-6; the D gene is possibly TRBD1 (6 bases). Germline loops: CDR1 SGHAT, CDR2 FQNNGV. Deletions cut 6 bases from V and 2 bases from J, with 8 bases between. The length of the CDR3 is 14 residues. CDR3 sequence: CASRSGAGANVLTF. CDR3 sequence (DNA): TGTGCCAGCAGGTCAGGGGCTGGGGCCAACGTCCTGACTTTC.

This clonotype was seen more than once but under ten times. V and J are TRBV3-1 and TRBJ2-5, with 10 bases that match TRBD2. V shed 3 bases and J 11 bases; nucleotides not matched to a gene: 12. CDR3 length: 15 amino acids. Germline V gene sequence: CDR1 LGHDT, CDR2 YNNKEL (reference sequence). The CDR3 region has the DNA TGTGCCAGCAGCCACCTAGCGGGAGCTACGAATGAGCAGTACTTC. Amino acid sequence: CASSHLAGATNEQYF.

V is TRBV27 and J is TRBJ2-7; D unresolved. Germline CDR1 is MNHEY and CDR2 is SMNVEV (reference sequence). V lost 8 bases and J 3 bases, leaving 8 bases between the germline ends. There are 11 residues in the CDR3. CDR3: CASRNFYEQYF. As DNA, the CDR3 is TGTGCCAGCCGAAATTTCTACGAGCAGTACTTC.

About this clonotype: The junction and the germline gene differ at one end; a read error may be behind it. The chain couples TRBV4-3 to TRBJ2-1, with D possibly TRBD1 on 6 matching bases. This CDR3 has 17 amino acids. CDR1 is LGHNA, CDR2 YSLEER, per germline. CDR3 DNA sequence: TGCGTCAGCAGCCAAGATCTATCGAAGGGGGTGGACAATGAGCAGTTCTTC. As protein: CVSSQDLSKGVDNEQFF.

There are a few counts of this clonotype. The J gene is TRBJ1-1, the V gene TRBV7-2; no firm D call. The V gene lost 5 bases and the J gene lost 1 base, with 8 bases spanning the gap. The CDR3 runs to 13 residues. CDR1 and CDR2 from the germline V gene are SGHTA and FQGNSA. The CDR3 nucleotides are TGTGCCAGCAGCCTAGACAAGAACACTGAAGCTTTCTTT. It encodes CASSLDKNTEAFF.

This clonotype was seen many times. The rearrangement joins TRBV12-3 or TRBV12-4 to TRBJ1-2; D is uncertain. This CDR3 comprises 12 residues. The V end lost 6 bases, the J end lost 2 bases, and 7 bases lay between the germline ends. In DNA, the CDR3 is TGTGCCAGCAGGGACCTGAACTATGGCTACACCTTC. This sequence encodes CASRDLNYGYTF.

This clonotype was observed a single time. At one end the junction does not follow the germline gene, possibly because of a read error. The chain joins TRBV12-3 or TRBV12-4 to TRBJ1-2; TRBD1 matches at 8 bases. The CDR3 spans 14 residues. The CDR3 coding sequence is TGTGTCAGCCAGGGGGCAGGGTCCAAGTATGGCTACACCTTC. Residues: CVSQGAGSKYGYTF.

This clonotype was seen more than once but under ten times. J is TRBJ2-5 and V is TRBV7-2; D perhaps matches TRBD1 (6 bases). Germline loops: CDR1 SGHTA, CDR2 FQGNSA. The CDR3 has 18 amino acids. Trimming stripped 2 bases from V and 4 bases from J, with 23 bases between. DNA of the CDR3: TGTGCCAGCAGCTTAAACTCGTGGGGGCTAGGAATCCTAGAGACCCAGTACTTC. Its translation is CASSLNSWGLGILETQYF.